This TCR beta chain was identified in a study of T cell responses to AZD1222 COVID-19 vaccine (dated by TCRdb to 2020 to 2023). Background on the whole study: AZD1222 recipients whose second dose came at about 4 weeks and those whose second dose came at about 12 weeks were combined into one group, since spike-specific TCR depth and breadth did not differ between the two schedules. Enrollment into the trials was organized by age into subgroups of 18-55, 56-69 and 70-plus years, and those subgroups contained approximately 160, 26 and 62 TCR-sequenced participants, respectively. TCR sequencing was performed for 230 to 250 trial participants, of whom around 200 were given two doses of AZD1222 and some 25 were given two doses of MenACWY control vaccine.

The full study reports these points: Because no day 14 peak-response samples were available, repertoires were characterized only after the peak T cell response. Participants were mostly white British, with more females than males. The authors suggested clonal diversity may have been underestimated. In the small 56-69-year group, the increase in depth fell short of significance, most likely because of low power. After two AZD1222 doses, spike-specific TCR breadth and depth were significantly higher than at day 0 and than in MenACWY recipients. Reportedly, close to half of the unique spike-specific TCRs recognized epitopes lying outside the regions that are mutated in the B.1.351 and B.1.1.7 variants. Conclusions about previously exposed vaccinees were limited because only six or seven AZD1222 recipients were SARS-CoV-2 seropositive at baseline. CD4 TCRs associated with the vaccine covered the entire spike protein, and the dominant responses were in regions 160-218 and 743-854.

As to this clone: Its antigen specificity is not known. Nothing much larger sits one base from this clone, and base qualities are not available.

The time point label, read with the paper, signifies: baseline before first vaccination. Samples from vaccinated people were obtained from the UK trials COV001 and COV002, which included a single-blind randomized controlled phase 2/3 trial of AZD1222 (ChAdOx1 nCoV-19) in healthy adults. Trial participant PBMC samples were collected at day 0 and day 28 after the second dose for TCRbeta chain sequencing. As encoded in the germline V gene, CDR1 is KGHDR while CDR2 is SFDVKD. V and J are truncated by 12 bases and 9 bases respectively, leaving an intervening sequence of 20 bases. The CDR3 measures 13 amino acids from cysteine to phenylalanine. The retained sequence is limited to the CDR3, 39 bases, with the frame set at the first base. The CDR3 regions of human TCRbeta chains were subjected to immunosequencing. As for how the authors treated the data: Repertoire TCRs were matched against a reference library of SARS-CoV-2-specific TCRs generated with the MIRA antigen-specificity platform. Breadth meant the fraction of unique TCRs that were SARS-CoV-2-associated, whereas depth meant the fraction of total T cells that were SARS-CoV-2-associated. Each spike-specific TCR was assigned to its reactive spike region and to a CD4 or CD8 class using the MIRA data. Log10-transformed breadth and depth values were compared by one-way ANOVA with Sidak's multiple comparisons tests. Not all clones reach the TCRdb copy of this immuneACCESS table, which keeps in-frame sequences only. Checked studies attribute under half of the gap to unresolved V genes and leave the rest unexplained. V and J calls and clone size are copied from that table; D and trimming were computed from the DNA. The sample contains roughly 130,000 clones, roughly 90% of them found a single time. The ten top clones hold approximately 3% of the sample.

This sequence uses TRBV24-1 and TRBJ1-3; TRBD1 is a weak D gene call, 5 bases matching. The source is an adult in good health. The sequencing here drew on peripheral blood, taken on day 0 of AZD1222 vaccination. The CDR3 region: CAALRGGKVTIYF. DNA sequence: TGTGCCGCCCTCCGGGGCGGAAAGGTCACCATATATTTT.